The 21 T cell receptor beta chains reported below all come from one sample, sequenced in a study of spatial heterogeneity in lung cancer. The study's findings and limits: For expanded intratumoral alpha and beta TCRs, counts tracked tumor mutation counts.

TCRdb independently ran MiXCR on the 5' RACE reads; one entry per CDR3 protein. The sample includes 10,000 to 11,000 distinct CDR3 sequences, 7.9% of them seen just once. The time point here: sample taken at primary tumor resection. Their cognate antigens are unknown. Sequencing was performed on lung tumor tissue, taken at surgery. Receptors were obtained from a female donor with early-stage non-small cell lung cancer.

This clonotype was seen ten or more times. CDR3 region: CAWSVVSPKAQPQHF. CDR3 nucleotides: TGTGCCTGGAGTGTAGTAAGTCCGAAGGCTCAGCCCCAGCATTTT. The chain links TRBV30 to TRBJ1-5; D unresolved. Germline V lookup: CDR1 GTSNPN, CDR2 SVGIG (reference sequence). Deletions cut 0 bases from V and 6 bases from J, with 15 bases between. The CDR3 is 15 amino acids.

To note about this clonotype: A read error may explain this, as a much larger clone is one base away. The V and J genes are TRBV6-1 and TRBJ1-2; D unclear. This CDR3 has 16 amino acids. Deletions cut 1 base from V and 3 bases from J, with 15 bases between. The germline V gene encodes CDR1 MNHNS and CDR2 SASEGT. Here the CDR3 DNA reads TGTGCCAGCAGTGAAGACGGCAGCCCCGGTCACTATGGCTACACCTTC. Its translation is CASSEDGSPGHYGYTF.

This clonotype was counted at least ten times. This chain connects TRBV7-2 to TRBJ2-7; 7 bases are shared with TRBD1. Germline V gene lookup returns CDR1 SGHTA and CDR2 FQGNSA. The CDR3 is made up of 14 amino acids. Trimming took 7 bases from V and 6 from J; bases not matched to a gene: 12. The CDR3, as DNA: TGTGCCAGCACCGAGACAGGGCGTTTGGGCGAGCAGTACTTC. Residues: CASTETGRLGEQYF.

This clonotype was seen ten or more times. The chain employs TRBV2 and TRBJ2-1; D uncertain. Germline V gene data show CDR1 as SNHLY and CDR2 as FYNNEI. The V gene lost 6 bases and the J gene lost 8 bases, with 8 bases spanning the gap. This CDR3 has 11 amino acids. The CDR3 region is CASRSRDEQFF. In DNA, the CDR3 is TGTGCCAGCAGAAGTAGAGATGAGCAGTTCTTC.

A few counts support this clonotype. The rearrangement links TRBV7-2 to TRBJ2-2; 8 bases match TRBD2. The germline gives CDR1 SGHTA, CDR2 FQGNSA. V shed 5 bases, J shed 7 bases, and the junction held 6 bases outside the gene matches. The CDR3 contains 14 residues. The CDR3 DNA reads as TGTGCCAGCAGCCCGGGCCTAGCGGGCGGGGAGCTGTTTTTT. It specifies CASSPGLAGGELFF.

This clonotype showed up many times. The chain joins TRBV9 to TRBJ1-6, with a tentative D call TRBD1 (6 bases). Germline V gene lookup returns CDR1 SGDLS and CDR2 YYNGEE. Trimming cost V 3 bases and J 9 bases, with 16 bases left between them. The CDR3 totals 15 residues. The CDR3 nucleotides read TGTGCCAGCAGCGGTACAGGGAGTGAGTTTTCACCCCTCCACTTT. Its protein product is CASSGTGSEFSPLHF. The full variable domain, in which reference TRBV9 and TRBJ1-6 provide the parts outside the CDR3, is DSGVTQTPKHLITATGQRVTLRCSPRSGDLSVYWYQQSLDQGLQFLIQYYNGEERAKGNILERFSAQQFPDLHSELNLSSLELGDSALYFCASSGTGSEFSPLHFGNGTRLTVT.

At least ten counts were recorded for this clonotype. V is TRBV24-1 and J is TRBJ2-3; D gene ambiguous. Trimming pared 3 bases from V and 3 bases from J, leaving 0 bases between. The CDR3 covers 11 residues. Germline-derived CDR1 and CDR2 are KGHDR and SFDVKD. The CDR3 sequence is CATSDTDTQYF. CDR3 sequence (DNA): TGTGCCACCAGTGATACAGATACGCAGTATTTT.

This clonotype has a count of ten or more. V usage is TRBV28 and J usage is TRBJ2-1; 9 bases agree with TRBD1. Germline V gives CDR1 MDHEN, CDR2 SYDVKM. The V and J ends lost 8 bases and 14 bases, in that order; junction bases with no gene match: 7. The CDR3 consists of 11 residues. For the CDR3, the DNA is TGTGCCAGCGGGGGGACAGGGAATAAGTTCTTC. Encoded protein: CASGGTGNKFF.

This clonotype is termed medium-sized. The V gene is TRBV7-8, the J gene TRBJ2-1; D ambiguous. This CDR3 contains 14 residues. Trimming took off 3 bases at V and 5 bases at J, with 11 bases between the two ends. Germline V lookup: CDR1 SGHVS, CDR2 FQNEAQ. CDR3 sequence reads: CASSLTLENNEQFF. In DNA form, the CDR3 reads TGTGCCAGCAGCTTGACCCTAGAAAACAATGAGCAGTTCTTC.

This clonotype is classed as medium-sized. This chain joins TRBV29-1 and TRBJ1-1; 12 nucleotides agree with TRBD1. Germline lookup yields CDR1 SQVTM and CDR2 ANQGSEA. V lost 4 bases and J lost 4; bases outside the gene matches: 13. This CDR3 region has 17 residues. CDR3 DNA: TGCAGCGTTGGGACCGGGACAGGGGGCGTTCCGGTCACTGAAGCTTTCTTT. Translating gives CSVGTGTGGVPVTEAFF.

This clonotype was detected ten times or more. The V call is TRBV24-1, the J call TRBJ1-3; D not resolved. The CDR3 totals 15 residues. The V gene's germline CDR1 is KGHDR and CDR2 SFDVKD. Trimming pared 4 bases from V and 1 base from J, leaving 10 bases between. The CDR3 is CATSDPGGSGNTIYF. The CDR3 DNA is TGTGCCACCAGTGACCCGGGAGGGTCTGGAAACACCATATATTTT.

This clonotype was counted at least ten times. This chain connects TRBV27 to TRBJ1-2; D is possibly TRBD1 (5 bases). The CDR3 runs 14 residues. V was clipped by 3 bases and J by 4 bases, with 12 bases between them. Germline values: CDR1 MNHEY, CDR2 SMNVEV (reference sequence). CDR3 in DNA: TGTGCCAGCAGTTTGGGGGGGATGCCCTATGGCTACACCTTC. Residues: CASSLGGMPYGYTF.

This clonotype was seen only a few times. The chain employs TRBV4-1 and TRBJ1-4; possibly TRBD1 for D (5 bases). Germline CDR1 reads MGHRA; CDR2 reads YSYEKL. The CDR3 totals 15 residues. The V end was cut by 0 bases, the J end by 6 bases, with 11 bases between. The CDR3 loop is CASSQDPQGYEKLFF. In nucleotides, the CDR3 is TGCGCCAGCAGCCAAGATCCGCAGGGTTATGAAAAACTGTTTTTT.

This clonotype was recorded at least ten times. The J gene is TRBJ2-7, the V gene TRBV3-1; 8 nucleotides align to TRBD2. V shed 3 bases and J 5 bases; nucleotides not matched to a gene: 9. Germline V lookup: CDR1 LGHDT, CDR2 YNNKEL (reference sequence). The CDR3 totals 15 residues. The CDR3, as DNA: TGTGCCAGCAGCCATACTAGCGGAGAGAAGGACGAGCAGTACTTC. Protein product: CASSHTSGEKDEQYF.

A single count supports this clonotype. The rearrangement joins TRBV6-1 to TRBJ1-6, with D possibly being TRBD1 (5 bases). V was cut by 2 bases and J by 7 bases, with 21 bases left in between. The germline CDR1 and CDR2 sequences are MNHNS and SASEGT. This CDR3 contains 18 residues. Here the CDR3 DNA reads TGTGCCAGCAGTGAAAGACCTAAGGGCCCCGGGGCCAATTCACCCCTCCACTTT. Translating it yields CASSERPKGPGANSPLHF.

This clonotype was seen many times. The rearrangement uses TRBV5-1 and TRBJ2-2; perhaps TRBD1 as D (5 bases). Trimming took off 4 bases at V and 0 bases at J, with 10 bases between the two ends. CDR3 size: 15 residues. The germline gives CDR1 SGHRS, CDR2 YFSETQ. The CDR3 region is CASSPDTSNTGELFF. CDR3 in DNA: TGCGCCAGCAGCCCGGACACGTCGAACACCGGGGAGCTGTTTTTT.

This clonotype was picked up a small number of times. V is TRBV28 and J is TRBJ2-3; 7 nucleotides agree with TRBD1. CDR1 and CDR2 from the germline V gene are MDHEN and SYDVKM. CDR3 length: 16 amino acids. Losses at the gene ends were 5 bases for V and 7 bases for J; bases not matched to a gene: 15. CDR3 sequence reads: CASSPPRDRQRHTQYF. In nucleotides, the CDR3 is TGTGCCAGCAGTCCACCCCGGGACAGACAACGACATACGCAGTATTTT.

The rearrangement joins TRBV4-2 to TRBJ2-2; 8 bases are a match to TRBD2. Germline CDR1 LGHNA, CDR2 YNFKEQ. Trimming cost V 4 bases and J 0 bases; bases outside gene matches: 7. The CDR3 is made up of 17 amino acids. The CDR3 nucleotides read TGTGCCAGCAGCCGTGCGGGGGGACTAGCGAACACCGGGGAGCTGTTTTTT. Protein: CASSRAGGLANTGELFF.

This clonotype was recorded at least ten times. The chain is built from TRBV3-1 and TRBJ1-6; a possible D gene is TRBD1 (5 bases). Trimming removed 8 bases from V and 5 bases from J, with 10 bases in between. Germline V gene lookup returns CDR1 LGHDT and CDR2 YNNKEL (reference sequence). This CDR3 is built from 13 residues. This chain's CDR3 is CASRGVDNSPLHF. In DNA form, the CDR3 reads TGTGCCAGCCGAGGGGTAGATAATTCACCCCTCCACTTT.

This clonotype was seen more than once but under ten times. This chain joins TRBV29-1 and TRBJ2-3; the D gene is possibly TRBD2 (5 bases). V dropped 3 bases and J dropped 2 bases, with 12 bases sitting between them. The germline CDR1 and CDR2 sequences are SQVTM and ANQGSEA. The length of the CDR3 is 14 residues. CDR3 bases: TGCAGCGTTGAGAAGGCCGGACTCACAGATACGCAGTATTTT. Translating gives CSVEKAGLTDTQYF.

The chain carries TRBV6-4 and TRBJ2-2; D possibly corresponds to TRBD2 (5 bases). Germline V CDR1 and CDR2: MRHNA, SNTAGT. Trimming stripped 6 bases from V and 5 bases from J, with 10 bases between. The CDR3 spans 13 residues. The CDR3 DNA is TGTGCCAGCAGCGCCTCGGGGACCGGGGAGCTGTTTTTT. Translated, it gives CASSASGTGELFF.